This TCR beta chain was found in a study of blood T cells in healthy people across ages. The study's findings and limits: It was held that the diversity estimates obtained from one million T cells were underestimates.

The second PCR ran roughly 7 to 12 cycles with a sample-barcoded 5' primer and J-beta primers. TCRdb called the 5' RACE reads again in MiXCR, with one record for every CDR3 protein. This sample has around 500,000 distinct CDR3 sequences; 45% to 55% occur once, and the top ten carry 20% to 25%. A word on this clonotype: The antigen is not known.

V was cut by 4 bases and J by 4 bases, with 12 bases left in between. Germline V gene sequence: CDR1 MNHEY, CDR2 SMNVEV (reference sequence). The CDR3 consists of 14 residues. This chain connects TRBV27 to TRBJ2-3; no definite D call. Material for sequencing was blood. The sequence came from an elderly man in good health. CDR3 DNA: TGTGCCAGCAGTTCTAGTTGGTCGGCAGATACGCAGTATTTT. It encodes CASSSSWSADTQYF.